This T cell receptor (beta chain) was retrieved from a study of OX40 agonist ivuxolimab in advanced cancers. About the study: The dose-escalation cohort had hepatocellular carcinoma, melanoma, renal cell or head and neck cancer. Eligibility rules accepted prior anti-PD-1, anti-PD-L1 or anti-CTLA-4 therapy, and over 35% had some. Study results and caveats: Averaging showed that CD8+ T cells had more expanded clones than CD4+ did.

Data came from immunoSEQ multiplex PCR; TCRdb stores just in-frame clones and leaves some out. The sample records roughly 67,000 clones, around nine tenths being singletons. Germline V gene lookup returns CDR1 SQVTM and CDR2 ANQGSEA. The CDR3 totals 12 residues. Of note for this clone: The target antigen is unknown.

The study sampled blood at baseline, cycle 4 day 1, and cycle 7 day 1. The V gene is TRBV29-1, the J gene TRBJ1-1; no firm D call. The source was CD4+ or CD8+ T cells sorted from blood, collected in a trial of the OX40 agonist ivuxolimab. The sequence was collected from an adult with an advanced solid tumor such as melanoma, head and neck, liver or kidney cancer. The CDR3 reads CSVTDVGTEAFF. DNA for the CDR3: TGCAGTGTAACAGATGTGGGCACTGAAGCTTTCTTT.